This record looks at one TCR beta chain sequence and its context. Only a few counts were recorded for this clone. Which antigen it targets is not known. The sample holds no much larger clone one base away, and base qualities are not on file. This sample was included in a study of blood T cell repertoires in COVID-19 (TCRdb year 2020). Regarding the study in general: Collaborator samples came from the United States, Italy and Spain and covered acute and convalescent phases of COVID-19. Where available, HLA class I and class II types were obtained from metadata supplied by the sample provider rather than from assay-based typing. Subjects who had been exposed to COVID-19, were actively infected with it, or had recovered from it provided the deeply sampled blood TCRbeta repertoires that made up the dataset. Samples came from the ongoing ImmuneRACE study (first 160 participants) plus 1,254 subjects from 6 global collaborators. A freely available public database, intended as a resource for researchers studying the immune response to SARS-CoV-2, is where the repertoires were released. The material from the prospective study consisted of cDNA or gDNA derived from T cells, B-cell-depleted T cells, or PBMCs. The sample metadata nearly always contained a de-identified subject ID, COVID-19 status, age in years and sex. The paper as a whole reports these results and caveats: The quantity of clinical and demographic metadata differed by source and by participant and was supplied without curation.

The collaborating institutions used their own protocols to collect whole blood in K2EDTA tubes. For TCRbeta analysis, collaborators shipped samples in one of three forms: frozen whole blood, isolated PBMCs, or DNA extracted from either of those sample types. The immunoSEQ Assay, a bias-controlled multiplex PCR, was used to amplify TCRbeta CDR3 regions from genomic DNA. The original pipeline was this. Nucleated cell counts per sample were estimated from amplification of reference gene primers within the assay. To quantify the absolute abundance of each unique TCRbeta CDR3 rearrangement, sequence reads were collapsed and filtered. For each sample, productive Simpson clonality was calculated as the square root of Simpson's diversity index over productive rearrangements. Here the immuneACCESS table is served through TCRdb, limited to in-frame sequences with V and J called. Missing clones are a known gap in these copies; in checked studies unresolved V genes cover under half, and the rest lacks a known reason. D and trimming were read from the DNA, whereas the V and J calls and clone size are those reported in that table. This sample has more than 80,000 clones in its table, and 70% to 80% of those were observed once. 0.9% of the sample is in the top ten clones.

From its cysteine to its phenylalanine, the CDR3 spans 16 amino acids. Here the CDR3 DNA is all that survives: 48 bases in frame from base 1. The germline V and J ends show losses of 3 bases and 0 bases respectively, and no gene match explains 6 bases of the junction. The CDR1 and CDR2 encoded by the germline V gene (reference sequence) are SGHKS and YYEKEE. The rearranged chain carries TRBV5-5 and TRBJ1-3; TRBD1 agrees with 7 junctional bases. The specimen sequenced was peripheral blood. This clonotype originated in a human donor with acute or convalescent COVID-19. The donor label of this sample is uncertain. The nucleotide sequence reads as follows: TGTGCCAGCAGCTGGGCAGCAGGGGGCTCTGGAAACACCATATATTTT. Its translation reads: CASSWAAGGSGNTIYF.